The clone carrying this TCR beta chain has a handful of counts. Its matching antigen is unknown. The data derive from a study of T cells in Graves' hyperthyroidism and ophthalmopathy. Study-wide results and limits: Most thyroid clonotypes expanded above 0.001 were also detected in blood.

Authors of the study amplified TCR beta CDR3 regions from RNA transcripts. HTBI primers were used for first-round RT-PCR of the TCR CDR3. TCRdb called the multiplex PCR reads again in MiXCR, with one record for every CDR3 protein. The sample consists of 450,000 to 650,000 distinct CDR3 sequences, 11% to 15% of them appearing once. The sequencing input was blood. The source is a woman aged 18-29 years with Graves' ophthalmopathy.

The CDR3 is CASSSRNRGLTTDTQYF. The CDR3 nucleotides are TGTGCCAGCAGCTCCCGCAACAGGGGCCTTACCACAGATACGCAGTATTTT. V gene TRBV7-9 combines with J gene TRBJ2-3, with 7 bases lining up with TRBD1. Germline-derived CDR1 and CDR2 are SEHNR and FQNEAQ (reference sequence). The CDR3 is made up of 17 amino acids. The trim removed 4 bases at V and 2 bases at J, leaving 12 bases unmatched.